This T cell receptor (beta chain) was captured in a study of T cell changes during pregnancy in multiple sclerosis. TCRdb's copy holds only in-frame clones and misses some; the assay was immunoSEQ multiplex PCR. Of fewer than 35,000 clones in the sample, nearly 90% were seen once. There are 15 residues in the CDR3. CDR1 and CDR2 from the germline V gene are GTSNPN and SVGIG (reference sequence). Trimming took off 3 bases at V and 0 bases at J, with 12 bases between the two ends. This receptor was taken from a female donor in good health, enrolled as a control in a pregnancy study. V usage is TRBV30 and J usage is TRBJ1-3, with no clear D. The material sequenced was CD4+ T cells from peripheral blood mononuclear cells, taken in the third trimester of pregnancy. The CDR3 sequence is CAWRLSGSSGNTIYF. The CDR3 bases are TGTGCCTGGAGATTGTCCGGGAGCTCTGGAAACACCATATATTTT.